A single sample gave rise to the 11 T cell receptor beta chains below, sequenced in a study of spatial heterogeneity in lung cancer. MiXCR was run by TCRdb on the 5' RACE reads, yielding one entry per CDR3 protein. The sample yields thousands of distinct CDR3 sequences, about 53% seen once. The time point here: sample taken at primary tumor resection. From tumor, nontumor lung or frozen PBMC, whole RNA was taken unsorted for sequencing. This specimen consisted of PBMCs, obtained at surgery. These receptor sequences come from a female donor with early-stage non-small cell lung cancer.

This clonotype has just a few counts. The library was prepared for alpha chains; this beta chain is a stray read, so its frequency means little. J is TRBJ2-2 and V is TRBV19; no clear D. The CDR3 loop spans 13 amino acids. Germline lookup yields CDR1 LNHDA and CDR2 SQIVND (reference sequence). V was cut by 5 bases and J by 1 base, with 5 bases left in between. As DNA, the CDR3 is TGTGCCAGTAGTCAGATGAACACCGGGGAGCTGTTTTTT. Its protein product is CASSQMNTGELFF.

Comments on this clonotype: This beta chain represents an off-target read in a library built for alpha chains; its size is of limited meaning. The gene calls are TRBV4-3 and TRBJ2-1; D call uncertain. V was clipped by 0 bases and J by 6 bases, with 9 bases between them. The CDR3 spans 14 residues. The germline CDR1 and CDR2 sequences are LGHNA and YSLEER. The CDR3 DNA is TGCGCCAGCAGCCAAGAAGAAGGACCCAATGAGCAGTTCTTC. Translation: CASSQEEGPNEQFF.

This clonotype was observed a few times. This beta chain lies outside the target of a library built for alpha chains; its clone size means little. V and J are TRBV15 and TRBJ2-1, with TRBD1 matching 8 bases. This CDR3 has 13 amino acids. From germline, CDR1 is LNHNV and CDR2 YYDKDF (reference sequence). With 2 bases clipped from V and 9 bases from J, the junction kept 3 bases outside the gene matches. For the CDR3, the DNA is TGTGCCACCAGCAGACCCGACAGGGGTGAGCAGTTCTTC. Protein product: CATSRPDRGEQFF. Filled out from reference TRBV15 and TRBJ2-1, the complete variable domain reads DAMVIQNPRYQVTQFGKPVTLSCSQTLNHNVMYWYQQKSSQAPKLLFHYYDKDFNNEADTPDNFQSRRPNTSFCFLDIRSPGLGDTAMYLCATSRPDRGEQFFGPGTRLTVL.

With regard to this clonotype: A library made for alpha chains picked up this beta chain off target, so its size means little. The chain combines TRBV29-1 with TRBJ2-7; tentative D call: TRBD1 (5 bases). The CDR3 covers 11 residues. CDR1 and CDR2 from the germline V gene are SQVTM and ANQGSEA. V lost 4 bases, J lost 6 bases, and 10 bases lay in between. CDR3 coding DNA: TGCAGCGTTGCAGGGCCCTCCGAGCAGTACTTC. Protein: CSVAGPSEQYF.

In regard to this clonotype: As an off-target read in a library built for alpha chains, this beta chain has a frequency of little significance. The rearrangement uses TRBV29-1 and TRBJ2-2; unclear D gene. Trimming removed 2 bases at V and 5 bases at J, with 0 bases between. This CDR3 region has 10 residues. CDR1 and CDR2 from the germline V gene are SQVTM and ANQGSEA. The DNA for the CDR3 is TGCAGCGTTGAAACCGGGGAGCTGTTTTTT. This gives the protein CSVETGELFF.

This clonotype has just a few counts. This beta chain came through as a stray read in a library set up for alpha chains, and its size says little. This chain joins TRBV24-1 and TRBJ2-2; D unclear. Germline V gene data show CDR1 as KGHDR and CDR2 as SFDVKD. The CDR3 runs 13 residues. The ends were cut back, 8 bases at V and 0 bases at J, with 6 bases in the middle. The CDR3 spells CATMTPNTGELFF. CDR3 DNA: TGTGCCACCATGACACCGAACACCGGGGAGCTGTTTTTT.

This clonotype occurred a few times. This beta chain is a stray sequence in a library constructed for alpha chains; its clone size is not meaningful. The CDR3: CSARPTDRDHTQYF. CDR3 bases: TGCAGTGCTAGGCCAACGGACAGGGACCATACGCAGTATTTT. This chain joins TRBV20-1 and TRBJ2-3; 8 bases are a match to TRBD1. Germline lookup yields CDR1 DFQATT and CDR2 SNEGSKA (reference sequence). This CDR3 has 14 residues. Trimming removed 3 bases from V and 7 bases from J; junction bases left unmatched: 9.

In the case of this clonotype: Being off target in a library aimed at alpha chains, this beta chain has a size of little meaning. The V gene is TRBV6-2 or TRBV6-3, the J gene TRBJ2-1; the match to TRBD2 covers 11 bases. CDR3 length: 15 amino acids. The V gene end was trimmed by 0 bases and the J gene end by 10 bases; junction bases not matched to a gene: 5. The germline V gene has CDR1 MNHEY and CDR2 SVGEGT. As DNA, the CDR3 is TGTGCCAGCAGTTACTCATGGGCTAGCGGGGGGGAGCAGTTCTTC. Translated, it gives CASSYSWASGGEQFF.

On this clonotype itself: Since it is a stray read in a library aimed at alpha chains, this beta chain has a size that is not meaningful. V usage is TRBV12-3 or TRBV12-4 and J usage is TRBJ2-1; D perhaps matches TRBD1 (5 bases). This CDR3 region has 13 residues. V was shortened by 4 bases and J by 4 bases, with 8 bases between the two germline ends. The CDR3 nucleotides are TGTGCCAGCAGTTCTAGGGGTTACAATGAGCAGTTCTTC. Its protein is CASSSRGYNEQFF.

The sample holds one count of this clonotype. Because this beta chain is a stray read in a library intended to capture alpha chains, its abundance should not be given much weight. The J gene is TRBJ2-3, the V gene TRBV9, with D perhaps matching TRBD2 (5 bases). Germline V lookup: CDR1 SGDLS, CDR2 YYNGEE. The CDR3 spans 16 residues. V was trimmed by 3 bases and J by 2 bases, leaving 16 bases between them. Here the CDR3 DNA reads TGTGCCAGCAGCGAGTGGGCGGGCGATCTCACAGATACGCAGTATTTT. This sequence encodes CASSEWAGDLTDTQYF.

With respect to this clonotype: With the library built for alpha chains, this beta chain is off target and its frequency is not meaningful. The CDR3 region has the DNA TGCGCCAGCAGCCAAGCGGGCGGGACGGGGTACAATGAGCAGTTCTTC. It yields the protein CASSQAGGTGYNEQFF. The V and J genes are TRBV4-1 and TRBJ2-1; D is possibly TRBD2 (6 bases). Per germline, CDR1 MGHRA and CDR2 YSYEKL. The CDR3 is made up of 16 amino acids. V was trimmed by 1 base and J by 4 bases, leaving 14 bases between them.